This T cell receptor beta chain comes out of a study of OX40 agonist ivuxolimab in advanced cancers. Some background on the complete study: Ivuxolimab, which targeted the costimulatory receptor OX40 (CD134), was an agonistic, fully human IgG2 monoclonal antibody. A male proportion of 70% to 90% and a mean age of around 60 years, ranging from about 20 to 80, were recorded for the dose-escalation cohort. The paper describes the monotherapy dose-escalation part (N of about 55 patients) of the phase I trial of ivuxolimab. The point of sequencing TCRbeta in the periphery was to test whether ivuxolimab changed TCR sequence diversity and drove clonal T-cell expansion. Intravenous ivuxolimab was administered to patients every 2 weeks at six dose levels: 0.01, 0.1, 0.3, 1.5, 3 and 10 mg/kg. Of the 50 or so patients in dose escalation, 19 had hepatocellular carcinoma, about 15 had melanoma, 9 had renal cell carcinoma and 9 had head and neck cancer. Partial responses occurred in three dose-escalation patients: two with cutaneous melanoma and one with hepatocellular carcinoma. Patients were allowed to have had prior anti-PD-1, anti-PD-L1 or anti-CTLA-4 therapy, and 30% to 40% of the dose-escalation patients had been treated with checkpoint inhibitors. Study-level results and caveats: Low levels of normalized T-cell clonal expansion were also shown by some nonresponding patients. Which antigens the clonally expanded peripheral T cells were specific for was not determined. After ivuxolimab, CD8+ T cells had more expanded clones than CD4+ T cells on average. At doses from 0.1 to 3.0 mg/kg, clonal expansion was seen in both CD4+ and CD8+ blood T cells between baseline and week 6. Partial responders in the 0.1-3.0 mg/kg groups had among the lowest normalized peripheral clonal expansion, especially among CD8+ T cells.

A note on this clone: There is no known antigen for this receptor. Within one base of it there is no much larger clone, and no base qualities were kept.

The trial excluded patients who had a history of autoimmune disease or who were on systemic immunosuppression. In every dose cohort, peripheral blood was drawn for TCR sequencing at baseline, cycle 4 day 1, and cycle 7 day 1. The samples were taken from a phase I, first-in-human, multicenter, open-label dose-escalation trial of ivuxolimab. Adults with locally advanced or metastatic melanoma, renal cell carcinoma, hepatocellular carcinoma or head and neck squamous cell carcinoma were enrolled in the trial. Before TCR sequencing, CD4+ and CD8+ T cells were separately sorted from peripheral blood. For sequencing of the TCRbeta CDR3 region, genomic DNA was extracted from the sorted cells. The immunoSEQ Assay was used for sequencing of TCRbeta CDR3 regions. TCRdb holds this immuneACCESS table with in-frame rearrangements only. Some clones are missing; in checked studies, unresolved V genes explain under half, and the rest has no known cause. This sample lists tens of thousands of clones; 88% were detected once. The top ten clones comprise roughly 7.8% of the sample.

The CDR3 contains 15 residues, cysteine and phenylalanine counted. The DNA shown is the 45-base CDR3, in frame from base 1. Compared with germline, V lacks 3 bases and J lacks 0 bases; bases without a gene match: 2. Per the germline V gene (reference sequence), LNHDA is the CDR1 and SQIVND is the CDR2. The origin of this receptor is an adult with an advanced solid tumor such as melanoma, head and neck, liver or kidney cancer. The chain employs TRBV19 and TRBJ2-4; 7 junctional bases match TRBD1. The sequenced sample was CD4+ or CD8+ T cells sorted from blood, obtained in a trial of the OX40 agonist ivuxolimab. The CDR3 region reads CASSMGQIAKNIQYF. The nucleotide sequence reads TGTGCCAGTAGTATGGGACAGATAGCCAAAAACATTCAGTACTTC.